The T cell receptor (beta chain) under discussion was sequenced for a study of T cell responses to AZD1222 COVID-19 vaccine. With V trimmed by 2 bases and J by 0 bases, 2 bases remained unmatched. Germline V gene lookup returns CDR1 SGHNT and CDR2 YENEEA. The CDR3 runs 16 residues. Only in-frame clones appear in the TCRdb table, and some are missing; sequencing was by immunoSEQ multiplex PCR. The sample holds 100,000 or so clones, around 91% seen once. The receptor comes from an adult who received the AZD1222 COVID-19 vaccine. The material sequenced was peripheral blood, taken 28 days after the second AZD1222 dose. The chain couples TRBV11-3 to TRBJ2-1, with 9 bases identical to TRBD2. This chain's CDR3 is CASSLFSGSSYNEQFF. CDR3 sequence (DNA): TGTGCCAGCAGCTTATTTAGCGGGAGCTCCTACAATGAGCAGTTCTTC.